The clone carrying this T cell receptor (beta chain) was seen only a few times. No antigen is known for it. The entry originates in a study of type 1 regulatory T cells. For the study at large: T-allo10 is a Tr1-enriched, alloantigen-specific CD4 T cell product made in vitro. Study conclusions and caveats: Compared with non-Tr1 cells, Tr1 cells showed a narrower TCR repertoire.

This CDR3 is 13 amino acids long. Per germline, CDR1 SGHRS and CDR2 YFSETQ. V was pared by 6 bases and J by 7 bases, with 17 bases between. TCRdb itself ran the reads through MiXCR, one entry per CDR3 protein. The table records about 69,000 distinct CDR3 sequences, less than 25% of them present only once. The source material was cultured type 1 regulatory T (Tr1) cells, either the whole culture or a sorted fraction (not recorded which). This TCR was sampled from a human donor in good health. The chain carries TRBV5-1 and TRBJ2-7; D call uncertain. CDR3 sequence: CASKVASSWEQYF. The CDR3 DNA reads TGCGCCAGCAAGGTCGCCAGCTCGTGGGAGCAGTACTTC.